This T cell receptor (beta chain) appears in the sequencing data of a study of cytomegalovirus exposure and HLA in healthy donors. Study results and limitations: The sole available immune exposure information was CMV serostatus.

Worth noting for this clone: Its antigen is not known.

PCR involved 60 Vbeta and 13 Jbeta primers. Per the study methods: There were about 86 million unique TCR beta chains by a later count, and some 11 million of them were shared. Produced via immunoSEQ multiplex PCR; TCRdb's table is partial and in-frame only. The V and J calls and the clone size are those of that table, but D and trimming were determined from the DNA. Found here are around 140,000 clones, roughly 80% of them singletons; the top ten hold around 2.9%. These donors counted as nominally healthy when sampled, but unrecorded immune exposures were likely. V dropped 3 bases and J dropped 0 bases, with 14 bases sitting between them. The CDR3 is made up of 16 amino acids. Germline CDR1 reads SNHLY; CDR2 reads FYNNEI.

This TCR was sampled from a female donor in good health and CMV-seronegative. The genes are TRBV2 and TRBJ1-1; TRBD1 is a possible D gene (5 bases). Specimen: PBMCs. CDR3 residues: CASSERGLIMNTEAFF. The CDR3 DNA follows: TGTGCCAGCAGTGAGAGGGGACTAATCATGAACACTGAAGCTTTCTTT.